This T cell receptor beta chain was obtained from a study of CXCR3-negative and CXCR3-positive naive CD8 T cells. General study findings and limits: More hydrophobic TRB CDR3s occurred in CXCR3-positive than in CXCR3-negative naive cells.

The libraries of TRB cDNA were prepared using 5' RACE with UMI labels. For each CDR3 protein, TCRdb gives one entry from its re-call of the 5' RACE reads, without DNA. This sample contains roughly 90,000 distinct CDR3 sequences. The CDR3 is 13 residues long. CDR1 and CDR2 (germline): MDHEN, SYDVKM. Comments on this clonotype: Antigen unknown.

The receptor's source is a human donor in good health. Some clones in this sample may be carry-over from other donors' samples. The sample taken for sequencing was naive CXCR3- CD8+ T cells from blood. Subset here: CD45RO-CCR7+CD27+CD95- naive CD8+ T cells lacking CXCR3 (TNR3-). The gene calls are TRBV28 and TRBJ2-7; TCRdb picks TRBD1, but there is no DNA to check that call. CDR3 sequence: CASRNLQGYEQYF.